Presented here are 25 T cell receptor beta chains from one specimen sequenced in a study of T cells in Graves' hyperthyroidism and ophthalmopathy. TCR beta CDR3 region amplification was performed from RNA transcripts. TCR CDR3 regions were first amplified by RT-PCR with HTBI primers. TCRdb ran MiXCR on the multiplex PCR reads and lists one entry per CDR3 protein. The sample carries about 500,000 distinct CDR3 sequences, 13% to 15% recorded once. The sample consisted of blood. Receptor source: a woman between 18 and 29 years old with Graves' hyperthyroidism.

This clonotype has at least ten counts. The chain uses TRBV13 and TRBJ2-1; 10 bases map to TRBD2. Looked up from germline, CDR1 is PRHDT and CDR2 is FYEKMQ (reference sequence). The CDR3 has 16 residues. J lost 7 bases, V lost 5 bases, and 11 bases had no gene match. CDR3 coding DNA: TGTGCCAGCAGCCTCTTGGGAGCGGGAGGGGAGAATGAGCAGTTCTTC. It is translated as CASSLLGAGGENEQFF.

In its sample, this clonotype was seen many times. The rearrangement uses TRBV6-5 and TRBJ2-3; 10 positions match TRBD2. The V segment lost 2 bases and the J segment 3 bases; nucleotides outside the gene matches: 5. This CDR3 is built from 16 residues. Germline assignment: CDR1 MNHEY and CDR2 SVGAGI. The CDR3 region has the DNA TGTGCCAGCAGTTACGGGGCTAGCGGGAGAACAGATACGCAGTATTTT. Translating it yields CASSYGASGRTDTQYF.

This clonotype appeared a single time. Possible read error: a much larger clone is one base away. The chain uses TRBV6-4 and TRBJ2-5; no definite D call. Germline CDR1 reads MRHNA; CDR2 reads SNTAGT. The CDR3 contains 15 residues. The CDR3 nucleotides are TGTGCCAGCAGTTACTCGTGGGGTGTAGGGGAGACCCAGTACTTC. It specifies CASSYSWGVGETQYF.

This clonotype was counted at least ten times. The chain is built from TRBV18 and TRBJ1-1; 8 nucleotides align to TRBD1. The CDR3 totals 16 residues. The V segment lost 0 bases and the J segment 3 bases; nucleotides outside the gene matches: 6. Germline V gene data show CDR1 as KGHSH and CDR2 as LQKENI. The CDR3 is CASSPPETGEYTEAFF. Written as DNA, the CDR3 is TGTGCCAGCTCACCACCGGAGACAGGGGAGTACACTGAAGCTTTCTTT.

This clonotype appeared a few times. V gene TRBV5-1 combines with J gene TRBJ2-1; D gene unclear. CDR1 and CDR2 (germline): SGHRS, YFSETQ. The ends were cut back, 1 base at V and 5 bases at J, with 10 bases in the middle. This CDR3 contains 14 residues. CDR3 sequence reads: CASSLTGPHNEQFF. In DNA, the CDR3 is TGCGCCAGCAGCTTGACCGGGCCCCACAATGAGCAGTTCTTC.

This chain joins TRBV7-9 and TRBJ2-1; D unresolved. Germline loops: CDR1 SEHNR, CDR2 FQNEAQ (reference sequence). This CDR3 is 15 amino acids long. V was cut by 1 base and J by 0 bases, with 7 bases left in between. This CDR3 reads CASSLGFISYNEQFF. The CDR3 DNA reads TGTGCCAGCAGCTTAGGGTTCATCTCCTACAATGAGCAGTTCTTC.

The V call is TRBV7-9, the J call TRBJ1-4, with D tentatively TRBD1 (6 bases). Germline V gene lookup returns CDR1 SEHNR and CDR2 FQNEAQ (reference sequence). Trimming removed 1 base from V and 7 bases from J, with 19 bases in between. This CDR3 is built from 17 residues. The CDR3 sequence is CASSLEGGPDPSEKLFF. Written as DNA, the CDR3 is TGTGCCAGCAGCTTAGAGGGGGGTCCGGACCCATCTGAAAAACTGTTTTTT.

The genes are TRBV6-2 or TRBV6-3 and TRBJ2-7, with TRBD1 as a possible D gene (5 bases). V lost 7 bases to trimming and J lost 2 bases, with 12 bases between them. The germline V gene has CDR1 MNHEY and CDR2 SVGEGT. The CDR3 runs to 13 residues. The CDR3 is CASNKQETYEQYV. The CDR3 nucleotides are TGTGCCAGCAACAAACAGGAAACCTACGAGCAGTACGTC.

This clonotype was counted many times. The chain carries TRBV6-1 and TRBJ1-1; 7 bases fit TRBD1. V gave up 7 bases and J gave up 6 bases; unmatched junction bases: 5. This CDR3 region has 12 residues. Per germline, CDR1 MNHNS and CDR2 SASEGT. Written as DNA, the CDR3 is TGTGCCAGCATTCGGGACAGCGCTGAAGCTTTCTTT. It specifies CASIRDSAEAFF.

This clonotype was picked up a small number of times. The chain employs TRBV19 and TRBJ2-5; TRBD1 agrees at 8 bases. After removal of 6 bases from V and 4 bases from J, the junction contained 4 bases not matched to a gene. CDR1 is LNHDA and CDR2 is SQIVND in the germline V gene (reference sequence). CDR3 size: 13 residues. CDR3 sequence: CASSTTGVETQYF. As DNA, the CDR3 is TGTGCCAGTAGCACGACAGGGGTAGAGACCCAGTACTTC.

This clonotype appeared a single time. Just one base apart from a much larger clone, this may be a read error. The rearrangement joins TRBV30 to TRBJ2-5; the match to TRBD2 covers 7 bases. The CDR3 totals 18 residues. Germline V gives CDR1 GTSNPN, CDR2 SVGIG (reference sequence). The CDR3 loop is CAWRGGLAAAGSRETQCF. The DNA of the CDR3 is TGTGCCTGGAGGGGTGGATTGGCGGCAGCGGGGAGTAGGGAGACCCAGTGCTTC.

This sequence joins TRBV6-1 and TRBJ2-1, with D perhaps matching TRBD1 or TRBD2 (6 bases each). The CDR3 is 15 residues long. CDR1 and CDR2 (germline): MNHNS, SASEGT. The V and J ends lost 7 bases and 8 bases respectively, with 21 bases between them. CDR3 protein: CASTRGGGSSDEQFF. The CDR3, as DNA: TGTGCCAGCACCCGAGGAGGGGGTAGCTCGGATGAGCAGTTCTTC.

The V call is TRBV20-1, the J call TRBJ2-1; 10 bases fit TRBD2. CDR3 length equals 14 residues. The germline gives CDR1 DFQATT, CDR2 SNEGSKA (reference sequence). V was pared by 5 bases and J by 5 bases, with 6 bases of the junction left unmatched. This CDR3 reads CSAGSGRKDNEQFF. CDR3 nucleotides: TGCAGTGCTGGTAGCGGGAGGAAGGACAATGAGCAGTTCTTC.

Remarks on this clonotype: A much larger clonotype is one base distant, so this may be a read error. The CDR3 here is CASLRQGGYEQYF. The CDR3 DNA sequence: TGTGCCAGCTTAAGGCAGGGGGGCTACGAGCAGTACTTC. The V and J genes are TRBV6-1 and TRBJ2-7; a possible D gene is TRBD1 (7 bases). Looked up from germline, CDR1 is MNHNS and CDR2 is SASEGT. CDR3 length: 13 residues. Trimming left V 8 bases short and J 3 bases short, with 14 bases between.

This clonotype was recorded a few times. The V call is TRBV19, the J call TRBJ2-5, with 10 positions matching TRBD1. V was pared by 7 bases and J by 2 bases, with 10 bases of the junction left unmatched. The CDR3 runs to 16 residues. The germline CDR1 and CDR2 sequences are LNHDA and SQIVND (reference sequence). CDR3 region: CASKGPGQGLQETQYF. DNA of the CDR3: TGTGCCAGTAAAGGGCCGGGACAGGGGCTACAAGAGACCCAGTACTTC.

The CDR3, as DNA: TGTGCCAGCAGCACCCCCACGGTCACCGGGGAGCTGTTTTTT. The encoded protein is CASSTPTVTGELFF. The chain joins TRBV9 to TRBJ2-2; D is unclear. Germline CDR1 and CDR2: SGDLS and YYNGEE. The CDR3 loop spans 14 amino acids. Trimming took 4 bases from V and 4 from J, leaving 11 bases between them.

This clonotype showed up just a few times. Possible read error: a much larger clone is one base away. Without the conserved terminal phenylalanine or tryptophan, this CDR3 likely stems from a read error. The V and J genes are TRBV14 and TRBJ2-5; 10 bases fit TRBD1. The CDR3 is made up of 16 amino acids. V trimming: 1 base; J trimming: 5 bases; junction bases outside the gene matches: 7. The V gene's germline CDR1 is SGHDN and CDR2 FVKESK. CDR3: CASSQGETGGMETQYL. The CDR3 bases are TGTGCCAGCAGCCAAGGGGAGACAGGGGGCATGGAGACCCAGTACCTC.

This clonotype was found many times. V gene TRBV6-1 combines with J gene TRBJ1-5, with no clear D. This CDR3 is 14 amino acids long. Germline V gene data show CDR1 as MNHNS and CDR2 as SASEGT. V was pared by 6 bases and J by 2 bases, with 11 bases between. CDR3 DNA: TGTGCCAGCAGCAGGACCTTCGGCAATCAGCCCCAGCATTTT. It codes for CASSRTFGNQPQHF.

At least ten counts were recorded for this clonotype. This chain connects TRBV12-3 or TRBV12-4 to TRBJ2-2; a possible D gene is TRBD2 (7 bases). The CDR3 is 16 residues long. Trimming pared 8 bases from V and 0 bases from J, leaving 16 bases between. In nucleotides, the CDR3 is TGTGCCAGCGGGGGGCGCGGGAGCGCGAACACCGGGGAGCTGTTTTTT. Amino acids: CASGGRGSANTGELFF.

The chain couples TRBV9 to TRBJ1-2; a possible D gene is TRBD1 (5 bases). This CDR3 region has 15 residues. V lost 1 base to trimming and J lost 3 bases, with 13 bases between them. CDR1 is SGDLS and CDR2 is YYNGEE in the germline V gene. The CDR3 loop reads CASSVYGGVYYGYTF. CDR3 in DNA: TGTGCCAGCAGCGTATATGGAGGGGTATACTATGGCTACACCTTC.

The sample holds one count of this clonotype. As DNA, the CDR3 is TGTGCCAGCACCCCAGGGGGAAACACCATATATTTT. Protein sequence: CASTPGGNTIYF. The gene calls are TRBV12-3 or TRBV12-4 and TRBJ1-3, with a possible D match to TRBD1 (5 bases). The CDR3 extends over 12 amino acids. Trimming removed 7 bases from V and 4 bases from J, with 8 bases in between.

This clonotype was detected ten times or more. The chain employs TRBV2 and TRBJ2-1; D remains unclear. This CDR3 is 12 amino acids long. Germline CDR1 SNHLY, CDR2 FYNNEI. Trimming removed 4 bases from V and 9 bases from J, with 10 bases in between. In DNA form, the CDR3 reads TGTGCCAGCAGTGTGGGCCTACCTGAGCAGTTCTTC. Amino acids: CASSVGLPEQFF.

To note about this clonotype: This may stem from a read error, because a much larger clone lies one nucleotide away. The gene calls are TRBV12-3 or TRBV12-4 and TRBJ2-5; D possibly uses TRBD1 or TRBD2 (6 bases each). The CDR3 is 14 residues long. The chain's CDR3 is CACSLGGGQETQYF. The CDR3 DNA reads as TGTGCCTGCAGTTTAGGGGGAGGCCAAGAGACCCAGTACTTC.

In its sample, this clonotype was seen many times. The CDR3 spells CASSPTYEAFF. CDR3 DNA: TGTGCCAGCAGTCCAACTTATGAAGCTTTCTTT. J is TRBJ1-1 and V is TRBV12-3 or TRBV12-4; D is undetermined. The CDR3 consists of 11 residues. Trimming stripped 5 bases from V and 7 bases from J, with 8 bases between.

Comments on this clonotype: One end of the junction does not line up with germline, which may come from a read error. V gene TRBV11-2 combines with J gene TRBJ1-5; no firm D call. Germline CDR1 and CDR2: SGHAT and FQNNGV. The length of the CDR3 is 15 residues. The CDR3 DNA is TGCGCCAGCAGCCAGGTTCCGTATAGCAATCAGCCCCAGCATTTT. This codes for CASSQVPYSNQPQHF.